Listed below are T cell receptor beta chains from one sample, sequenced in a study of blood T cell repertoires in COVID-19. Clones were sequenced by immunoSEQ multiplex PCR, and TCRdb holds only the in-frame ones, with some missing. Of under 250,000 clones listed, just over 85% are singletons. The sample comprised peripheral blood. The receptor source for this set is a man over 45 with COVID-19, enrolled during active disease. Each CDR3 is given with its conserved first and last residue. The D gene is left open where the match is weak. Not all rows give a size; the values are once, few, many and, for expanded clones, a class.

V gene	D gene	clone size	J gene	CDR3 protein	CDR3 DNA
TRBV9	.	.	TRBJ1-3	CASSVGGNPSGNTIYF	TGTGCCAGCAGCGTAGGAGGGAACCCCTCTGGAAACACCATATATTTT
TRBV7-9	.	once	TRBJ2-7	CASSFPGLPHEQYF	TGTGCCAGCAGCTTTCCGGGACTCCCCCACGAGCAGTACTTC
TRBV6-5	.	.	TRBJ2-5	CASTPFRSGETQYF	TGTGCCAGCACCCCCTTTCGGTCAGGGGAGACCCAGTACTTC
TRBV5-1	.	.	TRBJ2-1	CASSSGVSNEQFF	TGCGCCAGCAGCTCGGGTGTGAGCAATGAGCAGTTCTTC
TRBV18	TRBD1	.	TRBJ1-2	CASSPPGQGSYTF	TGTGCCAGCTCACCGCCAGGACAGGGGAGCTACACCTTC
TRBV6-2/TRBV6-3	TRBD1	.	TRBJ2-3	CASSPFTGETDTQYF	TGTGCCAGCAGTCCGTTTACAGGGGAGACAGATACGCAGTATTTT
TRBV9	.	.	TRBJ2-5	CASSPELAAQETQYF	TGTGCCAGCAGCCCCGAGTTAGCCGCCCAAGAGACCCAGTACTTC
TRBV28	TRBD1	few	TRBJ1-1	CASSTPGQGSTEAFF	TGTGCCAGCAGTACCCCGGGACAGGGTAGCACTGAAGCTTTCTTT
TRBV10-3	TRBD2	.	TRBJ2-1	CAISGARGLRSSGSNEQFF	TGTGCCATCAGTGGGGCCAGGGGGCTTAGATCTAGCGGGAGTAATGAGCAGTTCTTC
TRBV4-1	TRBD1	.	TRBJ2-7	CASSQPGQGYEQYF	TGCGCCAGCAGCCAACCGGGACAGGGCTACGAGCAGTACTTC
TRBV10-3	.	.	TRBJ2-2	CAISDWGVDTGELFF	TGTGCCATCAGTGATTGGGGGGTGGACACCGGGGAGCTGTTTTTT
TRBV5-6	.	few	TRBJ2-5	CASSLRGRAREETQYF	TGTGCCAGCAGCTTGCGTGGCAGGGCGAGAGAAGAGACCCAGTACTTC
TRBV4-1	TRBD2	.	TRBJ2-7	CASSTGAGGYYEQYF	TGCGCCAGCAGCACAGGAGCGGGAGGTTACTACGAGCAGTACTTC
TRBV6-2/TRBV6-3	TRBD2	.	TRBJ2-1	CASSYSWVAGGLYNEQFF	TGTGCCAGCAGTTACTCTTGGGTAGCGGGGGGTCTCTACAATGAGCAGTTCTTC
TRBV7-9	.	.	TRBJ2-7	CASSFRSSAYEQYF	TGTGCCAGCAGCTTCCGGTCCTCGGCCTACGAGCAGTACTTC
TRBV19	TRBD1	.	TRBJ1-1	CASSISSGQGGTEAFF	TGTGCCAGTAGTATTAGCTCGGGACAGGGTGGCACTGAAGCTTTCTTT
TRBV5-1	TRBD1	.	TRBJ2-4	CASSRPGQINIQYF	TGCGCCAGCAGCCGCCCGGGACAGATAAACATTCAGTACTTC
TRBV19	TRBD2	.	TRBJ2-3	CASSTRLAGVAQYF	TGTGCCAGTAGTACCCGACTAGCGGGGGTGGCGCAGTATTTT
TRBV6-2/TRBV6-3	TRBD2	once	TRBJ2-2	CASSYLSGGIGTGELFF	TGTGCCAGCAGTTACCTGAGCGGGGGTATCGGCACCGGGGAGCTGTTTTTT
TRBV4-3	.	.	TRBJ2-1	CASSQDRDTGWGGQFF	TGCGCCAGCAGCCAAGACCGGGACACCGGGTGGGGGGGGCAGTTCTTC
TRBV21-1	.	.	TRBJ2-3	CATVRMGGSTDTQYF	TGTGCCACCGTCCGTATGGGGGGGAGCACAGATACGCAGTATTTT
TRBV1	.	.	TRBJ2-3	CTSSQTTLRGTAQYF	TGCACCAGCAGCCAAACGACTTTGCGGGGTACTGCGCAGTATTTT